This record covers a single T cell receptor (beta chain). What this receptor recognizes is not known. Base qualities were left out, and no much larger clone turns up one base away. Germline trimming: 4 bases from V, 4 bases from J; junction bases outside gene matches: 22. The germline V gene provides CDR1 SGDLS and CDR2 YYNGEE. The CDR3 goes from the cysteine to the phenylalanine over 20 residues. The DNA shown is the 60-base CDR3, in frame from base 1. The library was produced with the immunoSEQ multiplex PCR assay. TCRbeta CDR3 sequencing was carried out by an external provider as a commercial service. The source study handled its data this way. Productive nucleotide sequences and amino acid sequences obtained through in silico translation were used in the analyses. Diversity was measured as Renyi entropy over a range of alpha values, and the median of 200 repeated subsamples was taken to equalise sample size. Pairwise repertoire distance was calculated as one minus the Chao-modified Jaccard index to correct for under-sampling and was used for clustering. Frequency-weighted overlap with synovial clonotypes was computed at 200 sample sizes with 200 draws without replacement at each size, and the value at the size of the smaller sample was reported. TCRdb retrieved this table from immuneACCESS and kept in-frame rearrangements only. Not all clones are present; in checked studies, unresolved V genes account for under half, and no reason is known for the remainder. V and J calls and clone size are given by that table; D and trimming were obtained from the DNA. A total of tens of thousands of clones appear in this sample, around 95% of them only once. The ten most abundant clones make up 0.15% to 0.2% of the sample.

The sample belongs to a study of circulating and synovial CD4+ cells in juvenile arthritis (dated by TCRdb to the mid-2010s). Background on the whole study: Within each patient, the TCRbeta CDR3 repertoires of synovial CD4 T cells, bulk blood CD4 T cells and circulating HLA-DR+ CD4 T cells were compared. Repertoire sequencing aimed to confirm that a circulating synovial-like CD4 T cell subset was enriched in synovial clonotypes.

Donors of the sequenced samples were patients with active juvenile idiopathic arthritis. Sorting was carried out immediately after cells were thawed, and dead cells were excluded with Live/Dead Fixable Near-IR Stain. Study-level results and caveats: Since overlap with synovium went up as sequencing depth increased, the measured fractions of shared clonotypes likely underestimated the full repertoire overlap. Because T cell genome counts differed by at least an order of magnitude between CPL and bulk blood CD4 samples, sample-size effects were addressed. Circulating pathogenic-like lymphocytes clustered together with synovial T cells, and compared with bulk blood, the circulating pathogenic-like lymphocytes shared a substantially higher fraction of CDR3 sequences with synovium. Lower diversity was observed in synovial and circulating pathogenic-like lymphocyte repertoires than in bulk blood CD4 repertoires, and some CPL samples were found to be as oligoclonal as synovium. Traditional Vbeta family usage analysis did not detect the difference between circulating pathogenic-like lymphocytes and bulk blood T cells.

Recombination linked TRBV9 to TRBJ2-2; the junction holds 7 bases that match TRBD2. Sequenced: CD4+ T cells from blood. The source of this sequence is a human donor with juvenile idiopathic arthritis. The DNA sequence follows: TGTGCCAGCAGCAGCATTTTCAAAATAAGCGGGACGTGGGGCACCGGGGAGCTGTTTTTT. Its protein product is CASSSIFKISGTWGTGELFF.